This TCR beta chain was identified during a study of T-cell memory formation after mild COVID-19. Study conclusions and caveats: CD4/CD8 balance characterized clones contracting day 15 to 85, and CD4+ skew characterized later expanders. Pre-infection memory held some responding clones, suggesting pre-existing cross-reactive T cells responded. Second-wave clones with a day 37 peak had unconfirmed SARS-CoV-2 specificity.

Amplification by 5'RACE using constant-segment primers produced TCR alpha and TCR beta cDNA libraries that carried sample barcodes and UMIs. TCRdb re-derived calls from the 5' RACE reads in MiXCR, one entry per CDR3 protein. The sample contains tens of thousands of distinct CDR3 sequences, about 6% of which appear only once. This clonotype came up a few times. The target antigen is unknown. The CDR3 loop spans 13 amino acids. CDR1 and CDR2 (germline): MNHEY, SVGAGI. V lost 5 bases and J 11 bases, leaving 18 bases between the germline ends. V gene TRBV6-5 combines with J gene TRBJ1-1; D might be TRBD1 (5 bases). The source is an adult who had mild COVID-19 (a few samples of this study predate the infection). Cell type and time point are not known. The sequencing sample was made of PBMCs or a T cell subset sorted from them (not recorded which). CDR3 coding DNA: TGTGCCAGCAGTCGGCAGGGAATCGGTGAGGCTTTCTTT. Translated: CASSRQGIGEAFF.